The 10 T cell receptor beta chains in this list originate from one sample, sequenced in a study of T cell responses to AZD1222 COVID-19 vaccine. Data came from immunoSEQ multiplex PCR; TCRdb stores just in-frame clones and leaves some out. The top ten hold under 2% of the sample, which has approximately 140,000 clones, 75% to 95% seen once. The source material was peripheral blood, sampled 28 days after the second AZD1222 dose. These receptors all stem from an adult who received the AZD1222 COVID-19 vaccine.

V and J are TRBV19 and TRBJ1-2; 10 bases are shared with TRBD1. Looked up from germline, CDR1 is LNHDA and CDR2 is SQIVND (reference sequence). The CDR3 has 18 residues. With 6 bases clipped from V and 0 bases from J, the junction kept 13 bases outside the gene matches. This CDR3 reads CASSPFGTGDRANYGYTF. The CDR3, as DNA: TGTGCCAGTAGCCCTTTCGGGACAGGGGACAGAGCTAACTATGGCTACACCTTC.

The rearrangement joins TRBV24-1 to TRBJ1-2, with D maybe TRBD1 (5 bases). Germline loops: CDR1 KGHDR, CDR2 SFDVKD. The CDR3 runs to 15 residues. V lost 3 bases and J lost 7, with 17 bases in between. Here the CDR3 DNA reads TGTGCCACCAGTGATCCGGACACTTCGAGGGGTGGCTACACCTTC. This translates into CATSDPDTSRGGYTF.

V gene TRBV6-5 combines with J gene TRBJ1-1, with D uncertain. This CDR3 contains 14 residues. In germline, CDR1 is MNHEY, CDR2 SVGAGI. V lost 0 bases to trimming and J lost 1 base, with 6 bases between them. The CDR3 DNA reads as TGTGCCAGCAGTTACTCGCGGGGGAACACTGAAGCTTTCTTT. As protein: CASSYSRGNTEAFF.

The genes are TRBV12-3 or TRBV12-4 and TRBJ1-1; no definite D call. The CDR3 sequence is 13 residues long. V was trimmed by 3 bases and J by 1 base, leaving 6 bases between them. Here the CDR3 DNA reads TGTGCCAGCAGTTTTAACAGGAACACTGAAGCTTTCTTT. Its protein product is CASSFNRNTEAFF.

This clone was seen just once. The chain combines TRBV30 with TRBJ1-2; a weak D match, TRBD1 (5 bases). Deletions cut 2 bases from V and 8 bases from J, with 21 bases between. This CDR3 has 15 residues. Germline CDR1 is GTSNPN and CDR2 is SVGIG (reference sequence). For the CDR3, the DNA is TGTGCCTGGAGTCGTGAAGGCCAGGGATCTTTAGGCTACACCTTC. Translating gives CAWSREGQGSLGYTF.

This clone was counted once. This sequence joins TRBV15 and TRBJ1-2; 8 bases are a match to TRBD1. This CDR3 has 14 amino acids. V dropped 4 bases and J dropped 6; count of bases not matched to a gene: 7. Looked up from germline, CDR1 is LNHNV and CDR2 is YYDKDF (reference sequence). CDR3 nucleotides: TGTGCCACCAGCACGCCCCGGACAGGGAATGGCTACACCTTC. It codes for CATSTPRTGNGYTF.

CDR3 in DNA: TGCGCCAGCAGCCAAGACCCAGGGGACCCCTTACCCCTCCACTTT. It is translated as CASSQDPGDPLPLHF. The chain combines TRBV4-1 with TRBJ1-6; possibly TRBD1 for D (6 bases). This CDR3 contains 15 residues. Trimming took off 0 bases at V and 12 bases at J, with 15 bases between the two ends. The germline CDR1 and CDR2 sequences are MGHRA and YSYEKL.

CDR3 amino acids: CASSKDRGYPTYF. CDR3 in DNA: TGTGCCAGCAGCAAAGATCGTGGCTACCCCACATACTTC. The rearrangement links TRBV21-1 to TRBJ2-5. TRBV21-1 is listed as a pseudogene. The CDR3 runs to 13 residues.

The chain carries TRBV5-1 and TRBJ2-1; 9 nucleotides line up with TRBD2. V was pared by 2 bases and J by 7 bases, with 7 bases of the junction left unmatched. The CDR3 contains 15 residues. Germline lookup yields CDR1 SGHRS and CDR2 YFSETQ. CDR3 amino acids: CASSFRAGGGNEQFF. CDR3 DNA: TGCGCCAGCAGCTTCCGAGCGGGAGGTGGGAATGAGCAGTTCTTC. The variable domain in full, completed from reference TRBV5-1 and TRBJ2-1, reads KAGVTQTPRYLIKTRGQQVTLSCSPISGHRSVSWYQQTPGQGLQFLFEYFSETQRNKGNFPGRFSGRQFSNSRSEMNVSTLELGDSALYLCASSFRAGGGNEQFFGPGTRLTVL.

V and J are TRBV19 and TRBJ2-2, with D possibly TRBD1 on 6 matching bases. Trimming removed 7 bases at V and 5 bases at J, with 17 bases between. CDR3 size: 15 residues. From germline, CDR1 is LNHDA and CDR2 SQIVND (reference sequence). The CDR3 DNA sequence: TGTGCCAGTACCCCACTACAGGGTAGAACCGGGGAGCTGTTTTTT. Translating it yields CASTPLQGRTGELFF.